This T cell receptor beta chain was profiled in a study of patients and donors after allogeneic stem cell transplantation. The CDR3 has 13 amino acids. The ends were cut back, 8 bases at V and 0 bases at J, with 9 bases in the middle. CDR1 MRHNA and CDR2 SNTAGT come from the germline V gene. From the RT-PCR reads, TCRdb called clonotypes with MiXCR, one entry per CDR3 protein. The data contain about 960,000 distinct CDR3 sequences, approximately 19% of them singletons. This clonotype was detected only a few times. This rearrangement joins TRBV6-4 to TRBJ2-3; D is undetermined. The sequenced sample was blood, either unsorted or a sorted T cell fraction (not recorded which). This clonotype was sampled from a human donor who was either an allogeneic HSCT recipient or a stem cell or donor lymphocyte infusion donor (not recorded which). It is not recorded whose cells these are; they may come from a transplant donor. CDR3 DNA: TGTGCCAGCGGGCCGGGCAGCACAGATACGCAGTATTTT. Protein: CASGPGSTDTQYF.